The TCR beta chain described here comes from a study of shared T cell receptors in the human thymus. Some clones are missing from TCRdb's copy, which holds only in-frame ones; the method was immunoSEQ multiplex PCR. The sample lists some 700,000 clones; 88% were seen once. Germline lookup yields CDR1 SQVTM and CDR2 ANQGSEA. This CDR3 region has 13 residues. This sample was also put to use in a study of human thymus T cells. From that report: Corrective heart surgery yielded the resections from which the thymus tissue came. Thymic and blood repertoires appeared to carry a bias in their V and J gene usage. Thymic repertoires overlap heavily among unrelated individuals, related research has reported.

This sequence originates from a boy in the first two years of life with a congenital heart defect. The sequencing sample was made of thymocytes. The chain has TRBV29-1 and TRBJ2-5; a weak D match, TRBD2 (5 bases). The DNA of the CDR3 is TGCAGTTCCACCCAAATCGGGGAAGAGACCCAGTACTTC. It encodes CSSTQIGEETQYF.